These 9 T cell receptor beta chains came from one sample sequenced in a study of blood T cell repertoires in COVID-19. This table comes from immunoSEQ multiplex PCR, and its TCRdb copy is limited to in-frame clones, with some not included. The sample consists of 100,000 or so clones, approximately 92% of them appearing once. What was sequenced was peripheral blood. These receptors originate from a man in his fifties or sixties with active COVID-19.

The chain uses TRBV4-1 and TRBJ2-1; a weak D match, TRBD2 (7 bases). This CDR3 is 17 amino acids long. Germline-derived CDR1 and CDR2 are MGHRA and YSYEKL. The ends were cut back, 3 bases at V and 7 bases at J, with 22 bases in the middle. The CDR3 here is CASSHPWGQRGGNEQFF. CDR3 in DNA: TGCGCCAGCAGCCACCCCTGGGGGCAAAGGGGGGGGAATGAGCAGTTCTTC.

CDR3 coding DNA: TGTGCCAGCAGCTTAGGGCTAGCGGGATCCAATGAGCAGTTCTTC. It yields the protein CASSLGLAGSNEQFF. The rearrangement joins TRBV11-2 to TRBJ2-1, with 9 positions matching TRBD2. CDR1 and CDR2 from the germline V gene are SGHAT and FQNNGV. The CDR3 totals 15 residues. With 1 base clipped from V and 6 bases from J, the junction kept 4 bases outside the gene matches.

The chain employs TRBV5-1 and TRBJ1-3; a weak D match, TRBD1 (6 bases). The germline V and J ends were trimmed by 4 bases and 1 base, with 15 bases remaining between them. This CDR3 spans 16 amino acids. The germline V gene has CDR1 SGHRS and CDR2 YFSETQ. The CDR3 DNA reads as TGCGCCAGCAGCCCCAGAGAGACAGGTTCTGGAAACACCATATATTTT. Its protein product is CASSPRETGSGNTIYF.

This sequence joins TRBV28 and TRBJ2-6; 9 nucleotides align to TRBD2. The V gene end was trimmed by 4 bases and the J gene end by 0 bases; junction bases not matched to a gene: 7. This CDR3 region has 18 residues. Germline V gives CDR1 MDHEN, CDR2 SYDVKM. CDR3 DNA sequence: TGTGCCAGCAGTTCCTGGACAGCGGGAGGCTCTGGGGCCAACGTCCTGACTTTC. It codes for CASSSWTAGGSGANVLTF.

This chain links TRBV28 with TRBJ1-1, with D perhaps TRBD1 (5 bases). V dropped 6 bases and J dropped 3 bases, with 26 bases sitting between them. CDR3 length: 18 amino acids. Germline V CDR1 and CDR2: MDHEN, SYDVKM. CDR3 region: CASSAMGGTNKEDTEAFF. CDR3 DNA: TGTGCCAGCAGCGCCATGGGGGGGACCAATAAGGAGGACACTGAAGCTTTCTTT.

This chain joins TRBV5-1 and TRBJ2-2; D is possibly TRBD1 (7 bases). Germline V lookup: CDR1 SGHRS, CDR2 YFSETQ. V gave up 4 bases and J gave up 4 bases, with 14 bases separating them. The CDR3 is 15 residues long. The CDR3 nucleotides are TGCGCCAGCAGCCACGGACAGGAGGGCACCGGGGAGCTGTTTTTT. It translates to CASSHGQEGTGELFF. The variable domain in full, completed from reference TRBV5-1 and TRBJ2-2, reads KAGVTQTPRYLIKTRGQQVTLSCSPISGHRSVSWYQQTPGQGLQFLFEYFSETQRNKGNFPGRFSGRQFSNSRSEMNVSTLELGDSALYLCASSHGQEGTGELFFGEGSRLTVL.

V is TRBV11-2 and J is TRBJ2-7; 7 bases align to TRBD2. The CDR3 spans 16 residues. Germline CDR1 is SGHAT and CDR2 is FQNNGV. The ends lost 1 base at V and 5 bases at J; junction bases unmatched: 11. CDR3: CASSLVPGRVFHEQYF. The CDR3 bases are TGTGCCAGCAGCTTAGTCCCAGGGAGGGTTTTCCACGAGCAGTACTTC.

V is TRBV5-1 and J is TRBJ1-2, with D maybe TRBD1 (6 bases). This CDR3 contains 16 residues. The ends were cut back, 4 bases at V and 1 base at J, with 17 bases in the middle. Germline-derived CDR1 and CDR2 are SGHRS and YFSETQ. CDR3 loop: CASSPGGGAGNYGYTF. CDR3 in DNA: TGCGCCAGCAGCCCTGGTGGGGGGGCCGGTAACTATGGCTACACCTTC. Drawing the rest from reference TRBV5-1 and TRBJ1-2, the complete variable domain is KAGVTQTPRYLIKTRGQQVTLSCSPISGHRSVSWYQQTPGQGLQFLFEYFSETQRNKGNFPGRFSGRQFSNSRSEMNVSTLELGDSALYLCASSPGGGAGNYGYTFGSGTRLTVV.

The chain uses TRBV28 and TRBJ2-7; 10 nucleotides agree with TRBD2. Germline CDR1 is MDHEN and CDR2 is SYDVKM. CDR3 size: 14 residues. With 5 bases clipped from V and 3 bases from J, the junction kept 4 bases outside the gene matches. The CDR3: CASSETSGLYEQYF. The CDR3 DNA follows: TGTGCCAGCAGTGAGACTAGCGGGCTCTACGAGCAGTACTTC.